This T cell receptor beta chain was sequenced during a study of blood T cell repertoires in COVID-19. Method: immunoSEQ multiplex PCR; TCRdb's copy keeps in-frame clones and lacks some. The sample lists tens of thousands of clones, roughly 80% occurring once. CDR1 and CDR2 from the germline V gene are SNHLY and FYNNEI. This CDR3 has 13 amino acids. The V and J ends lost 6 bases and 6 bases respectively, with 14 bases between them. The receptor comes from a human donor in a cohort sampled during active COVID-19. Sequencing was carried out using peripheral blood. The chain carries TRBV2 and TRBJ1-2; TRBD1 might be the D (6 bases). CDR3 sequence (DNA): TGTGCCAGCAGCCGGGACAATGCCGATGGCTACACCTTC. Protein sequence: CASSRDNADGYTF.